These T cell receptor beta chains were read from a single sample in a study of CD4 T cells in relation to SARS-CoV-2 and coronaviruses. These TCRs' antigens remain unknown. Assay used: immunoSEQ multiplex PCR; TCRdb lists only in-frame clones, some missing. Of about 17,000 clones in the sample, over 70% were seen once. Sequenced: CD4+ T cells from PBMCs, cultured in vitro. These receptors were taken from a human donor in good health. Both conserved end residues are part of each CDR3. A D gene is named only where the DNA matches it firmly. Clone size appears in some rows only: once, few, many, or a class for an expanded clone.

>TRBV7-9|-|TRBJ2-1|-
TGTGCCAGCAGCTTCCTTACTGGGTTTAATGAGCAGTTCTTC
CASSFLTGFNEQFF
>TRBV5-1|-|TRBJ2-1|-
TGCGCCAGCAGCTCCCTAAACTACGATGAGCAGTTCTTC
CASSSLNYDEQFF
>TRBV5-1|once|TRBJ2-3|-
TGCGCCAGCAAGGAGGGCTCTAGCACAGATACGCAGTATTTT
CASKEGSSTDTQYF
>TRBV19|-|TRBJ2-2|TRBD2
TGTGCCAGTAGAGACCTAGGAGCGGGAGTCGCGGACACCGGGGAGCTGTTTTTT
CASRDLGAGVADTGELFF
>TRBV7-9|-|TRBJ2-2|-
TGTGCCAGCAGCTTCGAGACACCTGGTGCCGGGGAGCTGTTTTTT
CASSFETPGAGELFF
>TRBV5-6|once|TRBJ2-7|TRBD1
TGTGCCAGCAGCTTGGTCCGGGACAGGGTGGAAATGGAGCAGTACTTC
CASSLVRDRVEMEQYF
>TRBV6-5|few|TRBJ2-2|-
TGTGCCAGCAGTTACTCCCGGGTAGGGACCGGGGAGCTGTTTTTT
CASSYSRVGTGELFF
>TRBV19|-|TRBJ1-1|TRBD1
TGTGCCAGTAGACCCCGGACAGGGAACACTGAAGCTTTCTTT
CASRPRTGNTEAFF
>TRBV7-3|-|TRBJ2-1|-
TGTGCCAGCAGCTTTGAGGGCCGCTCCTACAATGAGCAGTTCTTC
CASSFEGRSYNEQFF
>TRBV5-4|-|TRBJ2-2|-
TGTGCCAGCAGACAGGACTTGTCACGGTCCGGGGAGCTGTTTTTT
CASRQDLSRSGELFF
>TRBV3-1/TRBV3-2|-|TRBJ2-7|-
TGTGCCAGCAGCCAAGATACTCACGAGCAGTACTTC
CASSQDTHEQYF
>TRBV5-1|-|TRBJ1-2|-
TGCGCCAGCAGCCCCAGAGGGGCAGAGACGAACTATGGCTACACCTTC
CASSPRGAETNYGYTF
>TRBV19|-|TRBJ1-5|-
TGTGCCAGCACCGGGGGCCATTGGGAGCGCAATCAGCCCCAGCATTTT
CASTGGHWERNQPQHF
>TRBV28|-|TRBJ1-2|TRBD1
TGTGCCAGCAGTTTCCGGGACAGGAGCAACTATGGCTACACCTTC
CASSFRDRSNYGYTF
>TRBV5-1|-|TRBJ2-5|-
TGCGCCAGCAGCTTTTTCACTAGCCAAGAGACCCAGTACTTC
CASSFFTSQETQYF
>TRBV2|-|TRBJ2-1|-
TGTGCCAGCAGACTACTCGGTTTCAATGAGCAGTTCTTC
CASRLLGFNEQFF
>TRBV5-1|-|TRBJ1-1|-
TGCGCCAGCAGCTTGGTCTCTGAATCCACTGAAGCTTTCTTT
CASSLVSESTEAFF
>TRBV6-5|-|TRBJ1-6|-
TGTGCCAGCAGGGCAGGGAACTCACCCCTCCACTTT
CASRAGNSPLHF
>TRBV3-1/TRBV3-2|-|TRBJ2-1|TRBD2
TGTGCCAGCAGCCAAGAGGGGGGGATCTCCGAGCAGTTCTTC
CASSQEGGISEQFF
>TRBV10-1|once|TRBJ2-3|-
TGCGCCAGCAGTGTGGCGGGAAACACAGATACGCAGTATTTT
CASSVAGNTDTQYF
>TRBV18|-|TRBJ2-3|TRBD2
TGTGCCAGCTCACCACTAGCGGGGAACACAGATACGCAGTATTTT
CASSPLAGNTDTQYF
>TRBV27|-|TRBJ2-1|-
TGTGCCAGCAGTATCGGGACCACCAATTACAATGAGCAGTTCTTC
CASSIGTTNYNEQFF
>TRBV4-1|once|TRBJ2-1|TRBD2
TGCGCCAGCAGCCAGGTTGGGTATAGCGGGAGGCTCGATGAGCAGTTCTTC
CASSQVGYSGRLDEQFF
>TRBV24-1|once|TRBJ1-5|-
TGTGCCACCAGTGACCACGGACCGGGCCAGCCCCAGCATTTT
CATSDHGPGQPQHF
>TRBV6-5|-|TRBJ2-6|-
TGTGCCAGCAGTATACAGGACGCGGCCAACGTCCTGACTTTC
CASSIQDAANVLTF
>TRBV7-3|-|TRBJ2-5|-
TGTGCCAGCAGCTTAGACGGCGCCGAGACCCAGTACTTC
CASSLDGAETQYF
>TRBV5-5|-|TRBJ2-5|TRBD1
TGTGCCAGCAGCTTAACTATAAGTACAGGGGGCTTACAAGAGACCCAGTACTTC
CASSLTISTGGLQETQYF
>TRBV9|-|TRBJ2-2|TRBD2
TGTGCCAGCAGCAAAAATCCTAGCGGGAGGAGCACCGGGGAGCTGTTTTTT
CASSKNPSGRSTGELFF
>TRBV19|-|TRBJ2-1|-
TGTGCCAGTAGCCCCCGCGGGGTTTCCTACAATGAGCAGTTCTTC
CASSPRGVSYNEQFF
>TRBV19|-|TRBJ2-1|TRBD2
TGTGCCAGTAGTCTCCAGGGGTTTAGCGGGAACAATGAGCAGTTCTTC
CASSLQGFSGNNEQFF
>TRBV4-1|once|TRBJ2-2|TRBD2
TGCGCCAGCAGCCCCCCTTCAGCGGGAGGGCGTGGCACCGGGGAGCTGTTTTTT
CASSPPSAGGRGTGELFF
>TRBV10-2|-|TRBJ1-5|-
TGCGCCAGCAGTGAAGAGATCGGGGGATTTGGGTATAGCAATCAGCCCCAGCATTTT
CASSEEIGGFGYSNQPQHF
>TRBV30|-|TRBJ1-4|-
TGTGCCTGGAGTGGGGGGAACGGTAATGAAAAACTGTTTTTT
CAWSGGNGNEKLFF
>TRBV28|-|TRBJ2-7|TRBD1
TGTGCCAGCAGTTTCGAGGAACCGGGACAGGGAGACTACGAGCAGTACTTC
CASSFEEPGQGDYEQYF
>TRBV28|-|TRBJ2-3|-
TGTGCCAGTTCAAGAGCGGGACAGCAGACAGATACGCAGTATTTT
CASSRAGQQTDTQYF
>TRBV19|-|TRBJ2-7|TRBD1
TGTGCCAGTAGTGACAGGGGTTACGAGCAGTACTTC
CASSDRGYEQYF
>TRBV7-3|-|TRBJ2-5|-
TGTGCCAGCAGCCCCGCGAGGGGAGAGACCCAGTACTTC
CASSPARGETQYF
>TRBV28|-|TRBJ2-7|-
TGTGCCAGCAGTTTAATGGGCCTAGTAGGGTACGAGCAGTACTTC
CASSLMGLVGYEQYF
>TRBV2|-|TRBJ2-7|-
TGTGCCAGCAGTGAGCAAGGATCTCCTACGAGCGGGCAGTACTTC
CASSEQGSPTSGQYF
>TRBV5-1|-|TRBJ2-2|-
TGCGCCAGCAGCTTGGCAGCTTTTGGGGGTACGACCGGGGAGCTGTTTTTT
CASSLAAFGGTTGELFF
>TRBV24-1|once|TRBJ2-5|-
TGTGCCACCAGTGAGCATAGCCAGGACAAAGAGACCCAGTACTTC
CATSEHSQDKETQYF
>TRBV27|few|TRBJ2-7|TRBD1
TGTGCCAGCAGGTTTTTGACAGGGAGCTACGAGCAGTACTTC
CASRFLTGSYEQYF
>TRBV6-5|-|TRBJ1-1|-
TGTGCCAGCAGTTACCAGGGAGCTGACACTGAAGCTTTCTTT
CASSYQGADTEAFF
>TRBV7-3|few|TRBJ2-2|-
TGTGCCAGCAGCTCCAACCACGCAGCGAACACCGGGGAGCTGTTTTTT
CASSSNHAANTGELFF
>TRBV9|-|TRBJ1-5|-
TGTGCCAGCAGCGTAGCTCCGAGTCAGCCCCAGCATTTT
CASSVAPSQPQHF
>TRBV6-6|-|TRBJ1-3|-
TGTGCCAGCAGTTACAACATTTTAAACACCATATATTTT
CASSYNILNTIYF
>TRBV5-1|few|TRBJ1-1|-
TGCGCCAGCAGCCCCGTACCCCAGCGAGCGGGAAACACTGAAGCTTTCTTT
CASSPVPQRAGNTEAFF
>TRBV10-3|-|TRBJ2-1|-
TGTGCCATCAGTGCCACGGGTCTTACTGAGCAGTTCTTC
CAISATGLTEQFF
>TRBV9|-|TRBJ2-7|TRBD2
TGTGCCAGCAGCGTAGCCGGGGGGAGGCCCCCCTACGAGCAGTACTTC
CASSVAGGRPPYEQYF